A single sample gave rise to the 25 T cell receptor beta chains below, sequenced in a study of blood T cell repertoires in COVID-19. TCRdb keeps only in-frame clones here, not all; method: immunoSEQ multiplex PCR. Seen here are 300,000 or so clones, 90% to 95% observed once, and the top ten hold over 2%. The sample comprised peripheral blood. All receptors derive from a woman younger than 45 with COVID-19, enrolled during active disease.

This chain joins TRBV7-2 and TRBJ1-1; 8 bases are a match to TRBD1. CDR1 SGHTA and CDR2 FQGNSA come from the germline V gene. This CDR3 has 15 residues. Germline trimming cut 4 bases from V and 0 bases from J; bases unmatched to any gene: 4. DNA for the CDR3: TGTGCCAGCAGCTCCCGACAGGGGATGAACACTGAAGCTTTCTTT. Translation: CASSSRQGMNTEAFF.

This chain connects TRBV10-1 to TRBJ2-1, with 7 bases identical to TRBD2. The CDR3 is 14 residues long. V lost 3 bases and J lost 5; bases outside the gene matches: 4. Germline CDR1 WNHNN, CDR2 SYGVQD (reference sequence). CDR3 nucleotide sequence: TGCGCCAGCAGTGATGGCGGGACTAACAATGAGCAGTTCTTC. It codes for CASSDGGTNNEQFF.

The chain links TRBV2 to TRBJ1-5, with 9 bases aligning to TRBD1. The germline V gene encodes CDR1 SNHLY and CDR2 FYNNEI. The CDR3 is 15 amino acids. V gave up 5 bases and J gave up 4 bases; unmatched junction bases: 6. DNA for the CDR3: TGTGCCAGCAGTTCATCCGGGACAGGGAATCAGCCCCAGCATTTT. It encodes CASSSSGTGNQPQHF.

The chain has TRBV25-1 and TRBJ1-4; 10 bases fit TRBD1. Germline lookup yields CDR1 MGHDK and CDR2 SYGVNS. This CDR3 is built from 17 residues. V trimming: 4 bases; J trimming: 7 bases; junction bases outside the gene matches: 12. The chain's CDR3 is CASSVLLTGGFSEKLFF. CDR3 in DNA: TGTGCCAGCAGTGTCTTGCTGACAGGGGGCTTTTCTGAAAAACTGTTTTTT.

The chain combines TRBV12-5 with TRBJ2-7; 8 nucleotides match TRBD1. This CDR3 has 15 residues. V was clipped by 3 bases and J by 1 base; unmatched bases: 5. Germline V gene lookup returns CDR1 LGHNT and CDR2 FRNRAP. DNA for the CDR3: TGTGCTAGTGGTTTCCAGGGGGCGACGTCCTACGAGCAGTACTTC. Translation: CASGFQGATSYEQYF.

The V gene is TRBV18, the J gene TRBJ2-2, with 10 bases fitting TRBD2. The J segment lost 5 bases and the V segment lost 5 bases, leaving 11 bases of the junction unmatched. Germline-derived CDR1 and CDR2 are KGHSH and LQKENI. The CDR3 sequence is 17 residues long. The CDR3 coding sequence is TGTGCCAGCTCAACAGGACTAGCGGTCCGGTGGACCGGGGAGCTGTTTTTT. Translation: CASSTGLAVRWTGELFF.

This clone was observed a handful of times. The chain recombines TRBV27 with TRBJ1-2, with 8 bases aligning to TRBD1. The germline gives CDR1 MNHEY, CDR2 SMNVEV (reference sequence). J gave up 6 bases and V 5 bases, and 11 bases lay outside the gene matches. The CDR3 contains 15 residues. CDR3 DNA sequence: TGTGCCAGCAGTACGAACAGGGGGAGGACACATGGCTACACCTTC. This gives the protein CASSTNRGRTHGYTF.

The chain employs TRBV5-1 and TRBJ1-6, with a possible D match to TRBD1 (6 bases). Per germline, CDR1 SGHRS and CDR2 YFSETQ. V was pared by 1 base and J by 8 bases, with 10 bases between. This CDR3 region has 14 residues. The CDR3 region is CASSLTGLDSPLHF. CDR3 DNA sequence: TGCGCCAGCAGCTTGACAGGGTTGGATTCACCCCTCCACTTT.

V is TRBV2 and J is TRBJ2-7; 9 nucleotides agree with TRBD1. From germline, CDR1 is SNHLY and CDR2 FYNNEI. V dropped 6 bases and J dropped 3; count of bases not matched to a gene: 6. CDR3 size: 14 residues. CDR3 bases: TGTGCCAGCAGCAAAGCGGACAGGGGCTACGAGCAGTACTTC. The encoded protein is CASSKADRGYEQYF.

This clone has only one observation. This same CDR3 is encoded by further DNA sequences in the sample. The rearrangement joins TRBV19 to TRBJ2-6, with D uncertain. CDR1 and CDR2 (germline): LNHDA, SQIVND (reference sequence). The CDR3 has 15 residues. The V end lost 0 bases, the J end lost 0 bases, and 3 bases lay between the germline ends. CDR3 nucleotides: TGTGCCAGTAGTATAGACAGCTCTGGGGCCAACGTCCTGACTTTC. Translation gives CASSIDSSGANVLTF.

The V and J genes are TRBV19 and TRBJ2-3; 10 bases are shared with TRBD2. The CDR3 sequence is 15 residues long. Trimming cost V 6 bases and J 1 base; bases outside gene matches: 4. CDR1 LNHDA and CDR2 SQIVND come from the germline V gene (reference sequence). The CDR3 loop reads CASRRAGGGTDTQYF. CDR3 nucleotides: TGTGCCAGTAGGAGAGCGGGAGGGGGCACAGATACGCAGTATTTT.

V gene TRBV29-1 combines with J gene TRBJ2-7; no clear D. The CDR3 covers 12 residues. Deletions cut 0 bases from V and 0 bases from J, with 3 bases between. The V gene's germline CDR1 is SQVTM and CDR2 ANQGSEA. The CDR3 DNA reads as TGCAGCGTTGAAGATAGCTCCTACGAGCAGTACTTC. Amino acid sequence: CSVEDSSYEQYF.

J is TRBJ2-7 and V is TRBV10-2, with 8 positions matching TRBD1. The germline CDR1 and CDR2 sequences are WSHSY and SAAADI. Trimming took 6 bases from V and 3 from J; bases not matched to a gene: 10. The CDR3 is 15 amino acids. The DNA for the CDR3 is TGCGCCAGCAGCGGGACCGGGACAGGAGGCTACGAGCAGTACTTC. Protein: CASSGTGTGGYEQYF.

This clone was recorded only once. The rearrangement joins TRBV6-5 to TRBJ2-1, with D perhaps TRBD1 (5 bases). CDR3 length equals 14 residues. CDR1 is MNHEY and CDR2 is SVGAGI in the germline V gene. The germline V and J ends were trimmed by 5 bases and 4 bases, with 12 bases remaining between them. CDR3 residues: CASSPRDRYNEQFF. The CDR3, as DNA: TGTGCCAGCAGTCCCCGAGACAGATACAATGAGCAGTTCTTC.

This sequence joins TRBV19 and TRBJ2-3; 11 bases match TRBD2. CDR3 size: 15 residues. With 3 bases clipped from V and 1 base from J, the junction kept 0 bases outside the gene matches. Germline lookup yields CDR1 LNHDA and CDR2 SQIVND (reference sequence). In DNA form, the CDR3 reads TGTGCCAGTAGTATGACTAGCGGGGGCACAGATACGCAGTATTTT. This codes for CASSMTSGGTDTQYF.

The CDR3, as DNA: TGTGCCAGCAGCCAGGGGACCCTGATGGGGGAGACCCAGTACTTC. Its translation: CASSQGTLMGETQYF. The chain joins TRBV7-2 to TRBJ2-5; perhaps TRBD1 as D (6 bases). The germline gives CDR1 SGHTA, CDR2 FQGNSA. V dropped 5 bases and J dropped 5 bases, with 18 bases sitting between them. This CDR3 has 15 amino acids.

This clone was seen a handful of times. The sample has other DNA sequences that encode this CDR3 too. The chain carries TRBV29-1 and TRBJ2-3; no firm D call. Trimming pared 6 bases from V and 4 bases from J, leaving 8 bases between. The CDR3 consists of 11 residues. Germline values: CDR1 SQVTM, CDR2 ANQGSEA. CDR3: CSVDIPDTQYF. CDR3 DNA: TGCAGCGTCGACATCCCAGATACGCAGTATTTT.

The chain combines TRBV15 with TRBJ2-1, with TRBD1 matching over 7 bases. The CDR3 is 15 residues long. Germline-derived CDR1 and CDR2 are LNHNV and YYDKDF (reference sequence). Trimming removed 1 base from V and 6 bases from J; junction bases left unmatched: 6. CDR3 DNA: TGTGCCACCAGCAGAGCCGGGACAGCCAGCAATGAGCAGTTCTTC. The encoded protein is CATSRAGTASNEQFF.

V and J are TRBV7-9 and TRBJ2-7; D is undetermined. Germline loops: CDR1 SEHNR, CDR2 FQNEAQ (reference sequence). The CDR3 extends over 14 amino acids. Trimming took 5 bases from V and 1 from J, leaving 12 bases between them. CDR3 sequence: CASSPRERSYEQYF. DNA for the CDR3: TGTGCCAGCAGCCCCCGAGAGAGGTCCTACGAGCAGTACTTC.

CDR3 coding DNA: TGTGCCAGTAGTAGCGGGGGTCTAGGGCAGGGTGACTACGAGCAGTACTTC. It yields the protein CASSSGGLGQGDYEQYF. The chain couples TRBV19 to TRBJ2-7; the match to TRBD2 covers 7 bases. The CDR3 is 17 amino acids. Germline loops: CDR1 LNHDA, CDR2 SQIVND (reference sequence). The trim removed 4 bases at V and 3 bases at J, leaving 15 bases unmatched.

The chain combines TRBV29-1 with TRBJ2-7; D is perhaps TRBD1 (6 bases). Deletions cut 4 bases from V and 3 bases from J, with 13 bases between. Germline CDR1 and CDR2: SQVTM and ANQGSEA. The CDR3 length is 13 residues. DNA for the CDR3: TGCAGCGTTGCAAGGGCAGGGGACTACGAGCAGTACTTC. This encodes CSVARAGDYEQYF.

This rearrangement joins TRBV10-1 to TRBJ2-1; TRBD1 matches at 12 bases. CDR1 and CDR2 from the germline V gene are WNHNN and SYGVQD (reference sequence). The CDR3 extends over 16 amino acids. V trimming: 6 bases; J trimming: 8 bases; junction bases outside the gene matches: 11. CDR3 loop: CASSTVRDRGRDEQFF. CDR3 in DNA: TGCGCCAGCAGCACAGTCCGGGACAGGGGGCGCGATGAGCAGTTCTTC.

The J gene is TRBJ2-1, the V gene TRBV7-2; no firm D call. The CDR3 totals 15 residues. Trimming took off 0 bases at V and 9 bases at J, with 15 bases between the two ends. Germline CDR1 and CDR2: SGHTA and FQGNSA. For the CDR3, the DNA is TGTGCCAGCAGCTTAGCATCGTTTGGGCATTTTGAGCAGTTCTTC. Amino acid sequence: CASSLASFGHFEQFF. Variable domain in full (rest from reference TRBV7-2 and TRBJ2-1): GAGVSQSPSNKVTEKGKDVELRCDPISGHTALYWYRQSLGQGLEFLIYFQGNSAPDKSGLPSDRFSAERTGGSVSTLTIQRTQQEDSAVYLCASSLASFGHFEQFFGPGTRLTVL.

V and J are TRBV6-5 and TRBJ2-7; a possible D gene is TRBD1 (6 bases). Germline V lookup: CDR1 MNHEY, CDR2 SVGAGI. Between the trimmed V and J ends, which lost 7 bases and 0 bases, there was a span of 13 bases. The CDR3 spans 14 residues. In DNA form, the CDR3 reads TGTGCCAGCAATACCGGGACAAGCTCCTACGAGCAGTACTTC. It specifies CASNTGTSSYEQYF.

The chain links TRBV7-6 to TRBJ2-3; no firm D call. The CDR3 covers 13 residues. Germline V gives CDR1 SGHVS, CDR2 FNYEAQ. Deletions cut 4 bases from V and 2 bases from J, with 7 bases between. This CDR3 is CASSSRYTDTQYF. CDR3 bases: TGTGCCAGCAGCTCCCGGTACACAGATACGCAGTATTTT.